These T cell receptor beta chains were read from a single sample in a study of control samples from healthy donors and cancer patients. Repertoires were generated with immunoSEQ multiplex PCR, while TCRdb's copy carries only in-frame clones and drops some. The sample has under 65,000 clones; 90% are singletons. Material for sequencing was PBMCs. The receptors here all came from a woman aged 50 to 60 with colorectal cancer. CDR3s include the opening cysteine and the closing phenylalanine or tryptophan. A D gene is named only where the DNA matches it firmly. A clone size is listed for some rows: how often the clone was seen (once, few, many), or a class if it is expanded.

V	size	J	D	DNA	CDR3
TRBV24-1	.	TRBJ2-1	TRBD2	TGTGCCACCAGTGATTTGGCGGGGGGGAGCTCCTACAATGAGCAGTTCTTC	CATSDLAGGSSYNEQFF
TRBV24-1	.	TRBJ2-2	.	TGTGCCACCAGTGATTACAGGAACACCGGGGAGCTGTTTTTT	CATSDYRNTGELFF
TRBV28	.	TRBJ1-5	TRBD1	TGTGCCAGCATCTCAGGGGGGAGCAATCAGCCCCAGCATTTT	CASISGGSNQPQHF
TRBV18	.	TRBJ2-1	.	TGTGCCAGCTCACCAGATTCAGGGAATGAGCAGTTCTTC	CASSPDSGNEQFF
TRBV3-1/TRBV3-2	once	TRBJ2-5	.	TGTGCCAGCAGCCAAGATCGGGGGAGTCAAGAGACCCAGTACTTC	CASSQDRGSQETQYF
TRBV6-5	.	TRBJ1-2	.	TGTGCCAGCAGTTATTTTCGGGAGGGAGGCTACACCTTC	CASSYFREGGYTF
TRBV5-1	.	TRBJ2-3	.	TGCGCCAGCAGCTTGTCCGGGAGTGAAGATACGCAGTATTTT	CASSLSGSEDTQYF
TRBV4-2	.	TRBJ2-7	.	TGTGCCAGCAGCCAAATCCCCAGCAGTTCCTACGAGCAGTACTTC	CASSQIPSSSYEQYF
TRBV19	.	TRBJ1-5	TRBD1	TGTGCCAGTAGTATCACCGGGACAGGAGGAGTCCTCAATCAGCCCCAGCATTTT	CASSITGTGGVLNQPQHF
TRBV7-8	.	TRBJ1-1	TRBD1	TGTGCCAGCACCGAGATGACAGGGCGGACTGAAGCTTTCTTT	CASTEMTGRTEAFF
TRBV6-5	.	TRBJ1-1	.	TGTGCCAGCAGTATCGACATAGAGGACACTGAAGCTTTCTTT	CASSIDIEDTEAFF
TRBV6-1	.	TRBJ2-1	TRBD2	TGTGCCAGCAGTGATCGACTAGCGGCCGGTAGCTCCTACAATGAGCAGTTCTTC	CASSDRLAAGSSYNEQFF
TRBV7-3	.	TRBJ1-1	.	TGTGCCAGCAGCTTAATTCCAGGAGACGCTGAAGCTTTCTTT	CASSLIPGDAEAFF
TRBV7-3	.	TRBJ2-1	TRBD2	TGTGCCAGCAGCTTAGGTAGCGGGGGCTACAATGAGCAGTTCTTC	CASSLGSGGYNEQFF
TRBV5-8	.	TRBJ2-7	TRBD2	TGTGCCAGCAGCCCCGGGACTAGCGGGAGGCCCTACGAGCAGTACTTC	CASSPGTSGRPYEQYF
TRBV9	.	TRBJ2-3	.	TGTGCCAGCAGCGCCCGTCTAGGGGAAGGAGCAGATACGCAGTATTTT	CASSARLGEGADTQYF
TRBV20-1	.	TRBJ1-4	.	TGCAGTGCTAGACAGGATGAAAAACTGTTTTTT	CSARQDEKLFF
TRBV2	.	TRBJ2-3	TRBD2	TGTGCCAGCAAGCGGGAGTGGGGCACAGATACGCAGTATTTT	CASKREWGTDTQYF
TRBV2	.	TRBJ1-1	.	TGTGCCAGCAGTGTATGGACACTGAACACTGAAGCTTTCTTT	CASSVWTLNTEAFF
TRBV28	.	TRBJ2-1	.	TGTGCCAGCAGTCAATACAATGAGCAGTTCTTC	CASSQYNEQFF
TRBV2	.	TRBJ2-5	TRBD1	TGTGCCAGCAAGCGAGGACAGGGTGGAGAGACCCAGTACTTC	CASKRGQGGETQYF
TRBV24-1	.	TRBJ2-1	.	TGTGCCACCGGTGAGAGCGGACCTATGGATGAGCAGTTCTTC	CATGESGPMDEQFF
TRBV27	.	TRBJ2-1	.	TGTGCCAGCAGTCCGCAGTGGGGCTACAATGAGCAGTTCTTC	CASSPQWGYNEQFF
TRBV2	.	TRBJ1-4	.	TGTGCCAGCAGTGAAGCGCTTCAGGGCCAAAAACTGTTTTTT	CASSEALQGQKLFF
TRBV9	.	TRBJ1-3	.	TGTGCCAGCAGCGTCGACCCGGGGCTGCGGGGAAACACCATATATTTT	CASSVDPGLRGNTIYF
TRBV10-3	.	TRBJ2-3	.	TGTGCCATCAGTGACTCCCGGGACATGTCTAGCACAGATACGCAGTATTTT	CAISDSRDMSSTDTQYF
TRBV12-3/TRBV12-4	once	TRBJ2-3	.	TGTGCCAGCACCTCGGGTATAGATACGCAGTATTTT	CASTSGIDTQYF
TRBV5-1	.	TRBJ2-3	TRBD2	TGCGCCAGCAGCCTGGCGGGGGGGCAAGATACGCAGTATTTT	CASSLAGGQDTQYF
TRBV15	.	TRBJ1-4	.	TGTGCCACCAGCAGATCTCAGATCCAAGGGGCTAATGAAAAACTGTTTTTT	CATSRSQIQGANEKLFF
TRBV19	.	TRBJ1-4	.	TGTGCCAGTCAAGGGGGGAGTGAAAAACTGTTTTTT	CASQGGSEKLFF